What follows describes a single T cell receptor (beta chain). Its antigen remains unidentified. One base away there is no much larger clone; base qualities are not given. The sample belongs to a study of T cell changes during pregnancy in multiple sclerosis (dated by TCRdb to the late 2010s). Looking at the study overall: In women with multiple sclerosis, the researchers looked at how the T cell repertoire shifted as pregnancy progressed.

The protocol used for the library was the immunoSEQ multiplex PCR assay. The table comes from immuneACCESS by way of TCRdb, which keeps in-frame sequences with V and J called. Part of the clones is missing from these tables; in studies checked, under half for an unresolved V gene and the rest for unknown reasons. For this sample there are tens of thousands of clones; approximately 90% appear just once. The top ten clones comprise approximately 0.67% of the sample. CDR1 and CDR2 (SEHNR, FQNEAQ) derive from the germline V gene (reference sequence). The CDR3 covers 14 residues, taking in both the cysteine and the phenylalanine. Here the CDR3 DNA is all that survives: 42 bases in frame from base 1. V ends up 4 bases short and J 9 bases short, with an unmatched junction base count of 10.

The source is a female donor in good health, enrolled as a control in a pregnancy study. This material consisted of CD4+ T cells from peripheral blood mononuclear cells, taken in the second trimester of pregnancy. The V gene is TRBV7-9 and the J gene is TRBJ2-5; a stretch of 8 junction bases matches TRBD1. The CDR3 region has the sequence CASSSTGQVSPQYF. DNA sequence: TGTGCCAGCAGCTCCACGGGACAGGTCTCCCCCCAGTACTTC. Outside the CDR3, residues come from the reference TRBV7-9 and TRBJ2-5 proteins, so the full variable domain is: DTGVSQNPRHKITKRGQNVTFRCDPISEHNRLYWYRQTLGQGPEFLTYFQNEAQLEKSRLLSDRFSAERPKGSFSTLEIQRTEQGDSAMYLCASSSTGQVSPQYFGPGTRLLVL.